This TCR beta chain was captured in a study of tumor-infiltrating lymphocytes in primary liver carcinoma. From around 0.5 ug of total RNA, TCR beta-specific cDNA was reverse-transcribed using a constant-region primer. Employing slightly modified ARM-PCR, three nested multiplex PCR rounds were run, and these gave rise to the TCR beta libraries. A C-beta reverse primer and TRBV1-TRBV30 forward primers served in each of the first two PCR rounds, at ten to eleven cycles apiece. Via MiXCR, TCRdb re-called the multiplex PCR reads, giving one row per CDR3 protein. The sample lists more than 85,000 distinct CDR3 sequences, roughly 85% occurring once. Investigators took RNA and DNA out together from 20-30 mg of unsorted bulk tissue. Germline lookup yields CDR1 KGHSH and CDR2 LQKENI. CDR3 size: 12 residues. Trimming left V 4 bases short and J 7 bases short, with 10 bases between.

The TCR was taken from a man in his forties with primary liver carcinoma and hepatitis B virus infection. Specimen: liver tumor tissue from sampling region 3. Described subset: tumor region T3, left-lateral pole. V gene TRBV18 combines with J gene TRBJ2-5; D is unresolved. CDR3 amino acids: CASSLKRVTQYF. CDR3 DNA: TGTGCCAGCTCACTAAAAAGGGTGACCCAGTACTTC.